The next 19 T cell receptor beta chains were all read from a single sample in a study of lymphopenia after photon versus proton radiotherapy. Assay: immunoSEQ multiplex PCR; the TCRdb copy retains only in-frame clones and omits some. The table records approximately 7,300 clones, 90% to 95% of them present only once. Sequenced material: peripheral blood, taken from a patient treated with photon-based radiotherapy. These receptors were collected from a woman between 45 and 65 years old with cholangiocarcinoma.

The table lists this clone with a count of one. This chain links TRBV14 with TRBJ1-6; 10 bases align to TRBD1. With V trimmed by 3 bases and J by 8 bases, 4 bases remained unmatched. CDR3 length: 15 amino acids. Per the germline V gene, CDR1 is SGHDN and CDR2 is FVKESK. DNA of the CDR3: TGTGCCAGCAGCCAGGACAGGGGGGCGTATTCACCCCTCCACTTT. Its translation is CASSQDRGAYSPLHF. Filled out from reference TRBV14 and TRBJ1-6, the complete variable domain reads EAGVTQFPSHSVIEKGQTVTLRCDPISGHDNLYWYRRVMGKEIKFLLHFVKESKQDESGMPNNRFLAERTGGTYSTLKVQPAELEDSGVYFCASSQDRGAYSPLHFGNGTRLTVT.

The CDR3 loop is CASSQGQGRYTQYF. CDR3 nucleotide sequence: TGCGCCAGCAGCCAAGGGCAGGGAAGGTATACGCAGTATTTT. The V call is TRBV4-1, the J call TRBJ2-3; D is possibly TRBD1 (5 bases). Between the trimmed V and J ends, which lost 1 base and 7 bases, there was a span of 12 bases. CDR1 and CDR2 from the germline V gene are MGHRA and YSYEKL. This CDR3 comprises 14 residues.

The chain is built from TRBV5-6 and TRBJ2-7, with 7 bases identical to TRBD1. The V segment lost 4 bases and the J segment 4 bases; nucleotides outside the gene matches: 8. This CDR3 has 14 residues. CDR1 and CDR2 from the germline V gene are SGHDT and YYEEEE. The CDR3 loop reads CASSETGTNYEQYF. In DNA form, the CDR3 reads TGTGCCAGCAGCGAGACAGGGACAAATTACGAGCAGTACTTC.

The table lists this clone with a few counts. The chain combines TRBV7-9 with TRBJ1-1; D not certain. V lost 8 bases, J lost 1 base, and 14 bases lay in between. From germline, CDR1 is SEHNR and CDR2 FQNEAQ (reference sequence). The CDR3 length is 14 residues. The CDR3 spells CASGRWGWNTEAFF. In DNA form, the CDR3 reads TGTGCCAGCGGAAGGTGGGGATGGAACACTGAAGCTTTCTTT.

The CDR3 region is CASSFGGFTDTQYF. The CDR3 DNA reads as TGTGCCAGCAGCTTCGGGGGGTTCACAGATACGCAGTATTTT. V gene TRBV11-2 combines with J gene TRBJ2-3, with 7 bases aligning to TRBD2. The germline CDR1 and CDR2 sequences are SGHAT and FQNNGV. After removal of 3 bases from V and 2 bases from J, the junction contained 2 bases not matched to a gene. This CDR3 has 14 amino acids.

The chain recombines TRBV4-1 with TRBJ2-2; 9 bases match TRBD1. The germline gives CDR1 MGHRA, CDR2 YSYEKL. Losses at the gene ends were 6 bases for V and 5 bases for J; bases not matched to a gene: 1. The CDR3 has 13 residues. The CDR3 is CASSGTGTGELFF. The CDR3 DNA is TGCGCCAGCAGTGGGACAGGGACCGGGGAGCTGTTTTTT.

J is TRBJ1-1 and V is TRBV6-5, with D maybe TRBD1 (6 bases). CDR3 length: 16 residues. V was clipped by 2 bases and J by 3 bases, with 16 bases between them. CDR1 and CDR2 (germline): MNHEY, SVGAGI. DNA for the CDR3: TGTGCCAGCAGTTACGGCTGGCCGGGGGGCGACACTGAAGCTTTCTTT. It yields the protein CASSYGWPGGDTEAFF.

This sequence joins TRBV4-1 and TRBJ1-4; tentatively, D is TRBD1 (5 bases). The V and J ends lost 0 bases and 8 bases respectively, with 19 bases between them. This CDR3 has 17 amino acids. The V gene's germline CDR1 is MGHRA and CDR2 YSYEKL. The DNA for the CDR3 is TGCGCCAGCAGCCAAGAGAGGGCTGGGACCCTGGGGGAAAAACTGTTTTTT. Translation gives CASSQERAGTLGEKLFF.

This chain links TRBV30 with TRBJ1-1; D remains ambiguous. In germline, CDR1 is GTSNPN, CDR2 SVGIG (reference sequence). The CDR3 loop spans 13 amino acids. V lost 5 bases and J lost 12, with 22 bases in between. CDR3 loop: CAWVEGLSAGTFF. In DNA, the CDR3 is TGTGCCTGGGTTGAAGGGCTTAGTGCGGGTACTTTCTTT.

The chain has TRBV6-5 and TRBJ1-1; no firm D call. The CDR3 is 14 amino acids. In germline, CDR1 is MNHEY, CDR2 SVGAGI. V shed 7 bases and J shed 0 bases, with 12 bases lying between them. In nucleotides, the CDR3 is TGTGCCAGCAAAATCAGCCTCATGAACACTGAAGCTTTCTTT. Residues: CASKISLMNTEAFF.

V gene TRBV19 combines with J gene TRBJ2-1; TRBD2 matches at 9 bases. CDR1 and CDR2 (germline): LNHDA, SQIVND (reference sequence). The CDR3 sequence is 15 residues long. With V trimmed by 7 bases and J by 7 bases, 11 bases remained unmatched. In DNA form, the CDR3 reads TGTGCCAGTACGATCGGCGGGGGGGCTGGTAATGAGCAGTTCTTC. Its protein product is CASTIGGGAGNEQFF.

This chain links TRBV18 with TRBJ1-2; no reliable D call. V was pared by 8 bases and J by 3 bases, with 13 bases between. This CDR3 is 13 amino acids long. Germline CDR1 is KGHSH and CDR2 is LQKENI. CDR3 loop: CASGKGMDYGYTF. The DNA for the CDR3 is TGTGCCAGCGGCAAAGGGATGGACTATGGCTACACCTTC.

The chain couples TRBV5-1 to TRBJ2-2, with D uncertain. The length of the CDR3 is 15 residues. Germline V gene sequence: CDR1 SGHRS, CDR2 YFSETQ. V lost 4 bases and J 1 base, leaving 11 bases between the germline ends. The CDR3 is CASSNSIRNTGELFF. DNA for the CDR3: TGCGCCAGCAGCAACAGTATTCGGAACACCGGGGAGCTGTTTTTT.

This chain uses TRBV7-2 with TRBJ2-2, with 10 nucleotides matching TRBD2. The ends lost 1 base at V and 0 bases at J; junction bases unmatched: 8. Germline values: CDR1 SGHTA, CDR2 FQGNSA. This CDR3 spans 19 amino acids. The CDR3 sequence: CASSLGVSGGPANTGELFF. DNA for the CDR3: TGTGCCAGCAGCTTAGGTGTTAGCGGGGGGCCGGCGAACACCGGGGAGCTGTTTTTT.

The chain couples TRBV5-6 to TRBJ2-6; 7 bases are a match to TRBD1. Trimming at V came to 2 bases and at J to 0 bases, leaving 11 bases not matched to a gene. Germline lookup yields CDR1 SGHDT and CDR2 YYEEEE. The CDR3 is 19 residues long. The CDR3 is CASSFSGTAPLSGANVLTF. The CDR3, as DNA: TGTGCCAGCAGCTTCTCAGGGACAGCGCCCCTCTCTGGGGCCAACGTCCTGACTTTC.

In this sample, this clone turned up a few times. This rearrangement joins TRBV7-6 to TRBJ2-2; D remains ambiguous. The CDR3 loop spans 12 amino acids. V was clipped by 4 bases and J by 7 bases, with 7 bases between them. Looked up from germline, CDR1 is SGHVS and CDR2 is FNYEAQ. CDR3 DNA sequence: TGTGCCAGCAGCTCTTACCGCGGGGAGCTGTTTTTT. This encodes CASSSYRGELFF. The whole variable domain, remainder taken from reference TRBV7-6 and TRBJ2-2, is GAGVSQSPRYKVTKRGQDVALRCDPISGHVSLYWYRQALGQGPEFLTYFNYEAQQDKSGLPNDRFSAERPEGSISTLTIQRTEQRDSAMYRCASSSYRGELFFGEGSRLTVL.

The table lists this clone with a count of one. The chain couples TRBV25-1 to TRBJ2-1; D is perhaps TRBD1 (6 bases). The CDR3 length is 14 residues. CDR1 is MGHDK and CDR2 is SYGVNS in the germline V gene. Trimming took 6 bases from V and 6 from J, leaving 15 bases between them. This CDR3 reads CASRLGIGGNEQFF. CDR3 coding DNA: TGTGCCAGCAGATTGGGGATAGGGGGCAATGAGCAGTTCTTC.

V is TRBV6-6 and J is TRBJ1-5; D remains unclear. The germline gives CDR1 MNHNY, CDR2 SVGAGI (reference sequence). This CDR3 is 13 amino acids long. V lost 8 bases and J lost 5, with 13 bases in between. The CDR3 spells CASGLGSDQPQHF. Here the CDR3 DNA reads TGTGCCAGCGGTTTAGGGTCTGATCAGCCCCAGCATTTT.

The chain joins TRBV7-7 to TRBJ1-1, with D possibly being TRBD1 (5 bases). CDR1 and CDR2 (germline): SSHAT, FNYEAQ (reference sequence). CDR3 length: 15 residues. The ends were cut back, 6 bases at V and 2 bases at J, with 16 bases in the middle. CDR3 loop: CASSRWGGFNTEAFF. The CDR3 region has the DNA TGTGCCAGCAGTCGATGGGGGGGGTTTAACACTGAAGCTTTCTTT.